These T cell receptor beta chains were read from a single sample in a study of blood T cell repertoires in COVID-19. Using immunoSEQ multiplex PCR, the repertoire was profiled, and TCRdb retains in-frame clones only, with some absent. The data contain about 500,000 clones, approximately 91% of them singletons. Sequenced material: peripheral blood. The receptors derive from a woman aged 50 to 60 with COVID-19, enrolled during active disease. The CDR3 runs from the conserved cysteine through the conserved F or W. The order of the fields is D gene, V gene, J gene, clone size, CDR3 protein, CDR3 DNA. D genes are given only for firm matches. Clone size appears in some rows only: once, few, many, or a class for an expanded clone.

D: TRBD1
V: TRBV30
J: TRBJ2-5
size: once
CDR3: CASTGGGETQYF
DNA: TGTGCTTCTACAGGGGGCGGAGAGACCCAGTACTTC

D: TRBD1
V: TRBV27
J: TRBJ1-1
size: .
CDR3: CASSLSKGANTEAFF
DNA: TGTGCCAGCAGTTTATCGAAGGGGGCTAACACTGAAGCTTTCTTT

D: .
V: TRBV7-3
J: TRBJ1-5
size: .
CDR3: CASKGGQKGNQPQHF
DNA: TGTGCCAGCAAGGGCGGGCAAAAGGGCAATCAGCCCCAGCATTTT

D: .
V: TRBV5-1
J: TRBJ2-1
size: .
CDR3: CASSLKIDEQFF
DNA: TGCGCCAGCAGCTTGAAAATCGATGAGCAGTTCTTC

D: TRBD2
V: TRBV4-1
J: TRBJ2-3
size: .
CDR3: CASSQVWSSGSTDTQYF
DNA: TGCGCCAGCAGCCAAGTTTGGTCTAGCGGATCCACAGATACGCAGTATTTT

D: TRBD1
V: TRBV12-3/TRBV12-4
J: TRBJ1-4
size: .
CDR3: CASNPGQGKLFF
DNA: TGTGCCAGCAACCCTGGACAGGGAAAACTGTTTTTT

D: .
V: TRBV19
J: TRBJ1-5
size: .
CDR3: CASTQTRGSNQPQHF
DNA: TGTGCCAGTACCCAGACGCGGGGTAGCAATCAGCCCCAGCATTTT

D: .
V: TRBV9
J: TRBJ1-1
size: .
CDR3: CASSVATDNTEAFF
DNA: TGTGCCAGCAGCGTAGCTACCGATAACACTGAAGCTTTCTTT

D: .
V: TRBV28
J: TRBJ2-7
size: .
CDR3: CASSNRDNDYEQYF
DNA: TGTGCCAGCAGCAACCGGGACAACGACTACGAGCAGTACTTC

D: .
V: TRBV27
J: TRBJ1-5
size: .
CDR3: CASRDSGADNNQPQHF
DNA: TGTGCCAGCAGAGACTCAGGGGCAGATAACAATCAGCCCCAGCATTTT

D: .
V: TRBV21-1
J: TRBJ1-1
size: .
CDR3: CASSKGGGNMNTEAFF
DNA: TGTGCCAGCAGCAAAGGAGGGGGAAATATGAACACTGAAGCTTTCTTT

D: TRBD2
V: TRBV6-5
J: TRBJ2-1
size: .
CDR3: CASRLAGLQGNEQFF
DNA: TGTGCCAGCAGGCTAGCGGGACTCCAAGGCAATGAGCAGTTCTTC

D: .
V: TRBV11-2
J: TRBJ1-2
size: .
CDR3: CASSSGLQKTNYGYTF
DNA: TGTGCCAGCAGCTCAGGGTTACAGAAGACGAACTATGGCTACACCTTC

D: TRBD2
V: TRBV5-1
J: TRBJ2-3
size: .
CDR3: CASSLTWTSASTDTQYF
DNA: TGCGCCAGCAGCTTGACCTGGACTAGCGCTAGCACAGATACGCAGTATTTT

D: .
V: TRBV5-1
J: TRBJ2-7
size: .
CDR3: CASSLLQQVNEQYF
DNA: TGCGCCAGCAGCTTGCTCCAGCAGGTAAACGAGCAGTACTTC

D: .
V: TRBV5-6
J: TRBJ1-6
size: .
CDR3: CASSLGGPAGNSPLHF
DNA: TGTGCCAGCAGCCTCGGTGGCCCGGCGGGTAATTCACCCCTCCACTTT

D: .
V: TRBV6-5
J: TRBJ1-2
size: .
CDR3: CASSLKGQGNYGYTF
DNA: TGTGCCAGCAGTCTCAAGGGGCAGGGGAACTATGGCTACACCTTC

D: .
V: TRBV28
J: TRBJ1-1
size: .
CDR3: CASSSEPLEAFF
DNA: TGTGCCAGCAGTTCCGAGCCGCTTGAAGCTTTCTTT

D: .
V: TRBV2
J: TRBJ2-3
size: once
CDR3: CASALGRGPPGDTQYF
DNA: TGTGCCAGCGCCCTGGGGCGGGGGCCTCCCGGGGATACGCAGTATTTT

D: .
V: TRBV29-1
J: TRBJ2-3
size: .
CDR3: CSVTSSADTQYF
DNA: TGCAGCGTCACCTCAAGTGCGGATACGCAGTATTTT

D: .
V: TRBV6-5
J: TRBJ1-3
size: .
CDR3: CASSYGGSSGNTIYF
DNA: TGTGCCAGCAGTTATGGCGGTTCCTCTGGAAACACCATATATTTT

D: TRBD2
V: TRBV3-1/TRBV3-2
J: TRBJ2-7
size: .
CDR3: CASSHPGLAGASYEQYF
DNA: TGTGCCAGCAGCCACCCGGGACTAGCGGGGGCCTCCTACGAGCAGTACTTC

D: .
V: TRBV5-1
J: TRBJ2-4
size: .
CDR3: CASSELENIQYF
DNA: TGCGCCAGCAGCGAACTAGAAAACATTCAGTACTTC

D: TRBD2
V: TRBV6-5
J: TRBJ2-1
size: .
CDR3: CASSSTSGGAGEQFF
DNA: TGTGCCAGCAGTTCAACTAGCGGGGGGGCTGGAGAGCAGTTCTTC

D: TRBD1
V: TRBV24-1
J: TRBJ1-6
size: .
CDR3: CATSEFPGQENSPLHF
DNA: TGTGCCACCAGTGAGTTCCCGGGACAGGAGAATTCACCCCTCCACTTT

D: .
V: TRBV6-5
J: TRBJ1-3
size: .
CDR3: CASRRTGLEGNTIYF
DNA: TGTGCCAGCAGAAGAACAGGGCTGGAGGGAAACACCATATATTTT

D: .
V: TRBV30
J: TRBJ1-6
size: .
CDR3: CAWRGAGRSSYNSPLHF
DNA: TGTGCCTGGAGGGGGGCAGGGCGCAGCTCCTATAATTCACCCCTCCACTTT

D: .
V: TRBV2
J: TRBJ1-1
size: .
CDR3: CASRFRLLDSFGPEAFF
DNA: TGTGCCAGCAGGTTTCGCCTCCTGGACAGCTTCGGTCCTGAAGCTTTCTTT

D: TRBD2
V: TRBV5-4
J: TRBJ2-1
size: .
CDR3: CASGSSSGSSYNEQFF
DNA: TGTGCCAGCGGATCTTCTAGCGGGTCCTCCTACAATGAGCAGTTCTTC

D: .
V: TRBV14
J: TRBJ2-7
size: .
CDR3: CASSQVLAAEQYF
DNA: TGTGCCAGCAGCCAAGTTCTAGCAGCCGAGCAGTACTTC

D: .
V: TRBV5-1
J: TRBJ2-7
size: .
CDR3: CASSSPGLDVEQYF
DNA: TGCGCCAGCAGCTCCCCCGGACTGGATGTAGAGCAGTACTTC

D: .
V: TRBV2
J: TRBJ1-3
size: .
CDR3: CASSEQGYSGNTIYF
DNA: TGTGCCAGCAGTGAGCAGGGATACTCTGGAAACACCATATATTTT

D: .
V: TRBV13
J: TRBJ1-2
size: .
CDR3: CASSSQGYGYTF
DNA: TGTGCCAGCAGCTCTCAGGGTTATGGCTACACCTTC

D: .
V: TRBV6-1
J: TRBJ2-2
size: once
CDR3: CASSDPGDTGELFF
DNA: TGTGCCAGCAGTGACCCCGGGGACACCGGGGAGCTGTTTTTT

D: TRBD1
V: TRBV10-1
J: TRBJ2-7
size: few
CDR3: CASSAGTGYEQYF
DNA: TGCGCCAGCAGTGCCGGGACAGGATACGAGCAGTACTTC

D: .
V: TRBV27
J: TRBJ2-3
size: .
CDR3: CASSLRFTDTQYF
DNA: TGTGCCAGCAGTTTGAGGTTTACAGATACGCAGTATTTT

D: .
V: TRBV15
J: TRBJ1-3
size: .
CDR3: CATSRDLFRGAGNTIYF
DNA: TGTGCCACCAGCAGAGATCTTTTCCGGGGAGCCGGAAACACCATATATTTT

D: .
V: TRBV30
J: TRBJ1-6
size: .
CDR3: CAWSQGTDSPLHF
DNA: TGTGCCTGGAGTCAGGGTACGGATTCACCCCTCCACTTT

D: .
V: TRBV27
J: TRBJ2-2
size: once
CDR3: CASSLAGANTGELFF
DNA: TGTGCCAGCAGTTTAGCAGGGGCGAACACCGGGGAGCTGTTTTTT

D: TRBD1
V: TRBV18
J: TRBJ2-4
size: few
CDR3: CASSPYTTGSKNIQYF
DNA: TGTGCCAGCTCACCATACACGACAGGGTCCAAAAACATTCAGTACTTC

D: TRBD1
V: TRBV5-1
J: TRBJ2-2
size: .
CDR3: CASSLGQGANTGELFF
DNA: TGCGCCAGCAGCTTGGGGCAGGGGGCAAACACCGGGGAGCTGTTTTTT

D: TRBD1
V: TRBV4-1
J: TRBJ1-4
size: .
CDR3: CASSQRDRGNEKLFF
DNA: TGCGCCAGCAGCCAAAGGGACAGGGGTAATGAAAAACTGTTTTTT

D: TRBD1
V: TRBV28
J: TRBJ2-2
size: .
CDR3: CASRTGQETGELFF
DNA: TGTGCCAGCAGGACGGGACAGGAGACCGGGGAGCTGTTTTTT

D: .
V: TRBV5-1
J: TRBJ2-3
size: .
CDR3: CASSGGSSTDTQYF
DNA: TGCGCCAGCAGCGGGGGGTCTAGCACAGATACGCAGTATTTT

D: TRBD1
V: TRBV10-3
J: TRBJ1-1
size: .
CDR3: CAISEPQGGEDTEAFF
DNA: TGTGCCATCAGTGAACCTCAGGGGGGAGAGGACACTGAAGCTTTCTTT

D: .
V: TRBV6-5
J: TRBJ2-1
size: .
CDR3: CASSYSSGREQFF
DNA: TGTGCCAGCAGTTACTCGAGTGGGCGTGAGCAGTTCTTC

D: .
V: TRBV11-2
J: TRBJ1-1
size: once
CDR3: CASSFRVGTEAFF
DNA: TGTGCCAGCAGCTTCAGGGTGGGCACTGAAGCTTTCTTT

D: TRBD1
V: TRBV28
J: TRBJ1-5
size: .
CDR3: CASATGGGQPQHF
DNA: TGTGCCAGCGCTACAGGGGGCGGTCAGCCCCAGCATTTT

D: .
V: TRBV20-1
J: TRBJ1-3
size: .
CDR3: CSARQGNTIYF
DNA: TGCAGTGCTAGGCAGGGAAACACCATATATTTT

D: .
V: TRBV7-9
J: TRBJ1-5
size: .
CDR3: CASSLGRGLNQPQHF
DNA: TGTGCCAGCAGCTTAGGCAGGGGTCTCAATCAGCCCCAGCATTTT